The TCR beta chain described here comes from a study of blood T cell repertoires in COVID-19. Study background: There were acute and convalescent COVID-19 samples, and they came from the United States, Italy and Spain. In each case, the material was cDNA or gDNA derived from T cells, B-cell-depleted T cells, or PBMCs.

Authors' processing steps: Estimation of nucleated cell counts was performed using reference gene primer amplification. The assay was immunoSEQ multiplex PCR, and TCRdb's table has in-frame clones only and misses some. For V, J and clone size, that table is used; D and trimming come from the DNA. The data contain about 100,000 clones, approximately 85% of them singletons. There are 16 residues in the CDR3. V trimming: 1 base; J trimming: 2 bases; junction bases outside the gene matches: 6. Germline CDR1 reads SGHNT; CDR2 reads YENEEA. The J gene is TRBJ2-3, the V gene TRBV11-3, with 7 bases that match TRBD2. The sample was peripheral blood. The receptor was isolated from a man in his sixties with acute or convalescent COVID-19. The CDR3 protein is CASSLGGSGTTDTQYF. CDR3 in DNA: TGTGCCAGCAGCTTAGGGGGAAGCGGGACCACAGATACGCAGTATTTT.